The following is a T cell receptor beta chain sequence with its context. The CDR3 spans 14 residues. Germline values: CDR1 MGHRA, CDR2 YSYEKL. Assay used: immunoSEQ multiplex PCR; TCRdb lists only in-frame clones, some missing. The table includes under 55,000 clones, roughly 93% detected once. The sample is drawn from a study of T cell changes during pregnancy in multiple sclerosis. This sequence was found in a female donor with multiple sclerosis, enrolled in a pregnancy study. The chain carries TRBV4-1 and TRBJ2-5; D remains unclear. The last part of the DNA fits TRBJ2-7 better; the J call may be wrong. Source: peripheral blood, taken in the second trimester of pregnancy. CDR3 loop: CASSQVAVTYEQYF. In DNA form, the CDR3 reads TGCGCCAGCAGCCAAGTCGCGGTAACCTACGAGCAGTACTTC.